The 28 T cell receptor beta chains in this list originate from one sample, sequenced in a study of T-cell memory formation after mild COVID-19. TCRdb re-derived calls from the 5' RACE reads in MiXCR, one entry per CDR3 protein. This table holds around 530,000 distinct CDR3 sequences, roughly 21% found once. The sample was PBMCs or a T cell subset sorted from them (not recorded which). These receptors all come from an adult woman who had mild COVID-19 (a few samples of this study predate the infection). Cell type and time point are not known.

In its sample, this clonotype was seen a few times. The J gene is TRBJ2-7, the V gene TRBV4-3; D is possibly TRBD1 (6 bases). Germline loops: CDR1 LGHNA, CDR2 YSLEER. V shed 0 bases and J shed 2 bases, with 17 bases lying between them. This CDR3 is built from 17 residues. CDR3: CASSQESWTDPTYEQYF. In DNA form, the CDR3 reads TGCGCCAGCAGCCAAGAGAGCTGGACAGACCCTACCTACGAGCAGTACTTC.

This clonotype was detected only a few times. This CDR3 reads CASSPEASASNTGELFF. The CDR3 DNA is TGTGCCAGCAGCCCAGAGGCTAGCGCCTCGAACACCGGGGAGCTGTTTTTT. The chain joins TRBV11-2 to TRBJ2-2, with D possibly matching TRBD2 (6 bases). CDR1 and CDR2 (germline): SGHAT, FQNNGV. CDR3 length: 17 residues. V lost 5 bases, J lost 0 bases, and 16 bases lay in between.

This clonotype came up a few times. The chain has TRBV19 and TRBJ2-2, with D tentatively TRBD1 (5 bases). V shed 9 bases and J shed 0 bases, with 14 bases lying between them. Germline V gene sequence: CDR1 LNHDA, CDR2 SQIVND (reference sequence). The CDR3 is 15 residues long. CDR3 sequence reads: CASKAGHANTGELFF. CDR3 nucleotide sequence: TGTGCCAGCAAGGCTGGACACGCGAACACCGGGGAGCTGTTTTTT.

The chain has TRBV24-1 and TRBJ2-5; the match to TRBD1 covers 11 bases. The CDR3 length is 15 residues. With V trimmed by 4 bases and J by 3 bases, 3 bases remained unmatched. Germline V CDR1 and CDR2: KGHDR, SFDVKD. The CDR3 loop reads CATSDRTGGEETQYF. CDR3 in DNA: TGTGCCACCAGTGACCGGACAGGGGGCGAAGAGACCCAGTACTTC.

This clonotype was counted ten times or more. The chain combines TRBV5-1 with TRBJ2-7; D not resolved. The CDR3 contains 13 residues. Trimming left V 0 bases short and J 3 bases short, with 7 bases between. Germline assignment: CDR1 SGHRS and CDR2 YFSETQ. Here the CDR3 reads CASSLVGNYEQYF. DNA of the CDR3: TGCGCCAGCAGCTTGGTAGGCAACTACGAGCAGTACTTC.

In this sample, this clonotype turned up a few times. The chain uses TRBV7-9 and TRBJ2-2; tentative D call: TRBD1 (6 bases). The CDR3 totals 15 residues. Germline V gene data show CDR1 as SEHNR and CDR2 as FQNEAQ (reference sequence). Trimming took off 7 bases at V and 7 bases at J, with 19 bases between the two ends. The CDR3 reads CASTAPQGSVGELFF. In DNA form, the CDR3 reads TGTGCCAGCACCGCACCTCAGGGGAGTGTCGGGGAGCTGTTTTTT. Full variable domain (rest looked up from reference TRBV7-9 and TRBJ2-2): DTGVSQNPRHKITKRGQNVTFRCDPISEHNRLYWYRQTLGQGPEFLTYFQNEAQLEKSRLLSDRFSAERPKGSFSTLEIQRTEQGDSAMYLCASTAPQGSVGELFFGEGSRLTVL.

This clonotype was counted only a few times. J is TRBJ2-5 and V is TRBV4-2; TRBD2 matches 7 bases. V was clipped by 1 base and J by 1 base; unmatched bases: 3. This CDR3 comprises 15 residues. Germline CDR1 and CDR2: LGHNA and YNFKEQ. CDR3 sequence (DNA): TGTGCCAGCAGCCAAGGGGGGGAGGGCCAAGAGACCCAGTACTTC. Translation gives CASSQGGEGQETQYF.

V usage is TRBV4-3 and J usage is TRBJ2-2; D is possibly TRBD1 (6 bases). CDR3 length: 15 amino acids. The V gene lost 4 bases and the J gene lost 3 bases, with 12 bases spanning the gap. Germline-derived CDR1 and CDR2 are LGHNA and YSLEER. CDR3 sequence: CASSPRDTYTGELFF. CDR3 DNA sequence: TGCGCCAGCAGCCCCCGGGACACATACACCGGGGAGCTGTTTTTT.

The CDR3: CASSPPTGRETEAFF. In DNA, the CDR3 is TGTGCCAGCAGCCCCCCGACAGGGCGGGAGACTGAAGCTTTCTTT. This chain joins TRBV6-2 or TRBV6-3 and TRBJ1-1; 7 bases fit TRBD1. J gave up 5 bases and V 6 bases, and 12 bases lay outside the gene matches. The germline CDR1 and CDR2 sequences are MNHEY and SVGEGT. This CDR3 is 15 amino acids long.

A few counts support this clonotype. The CDR3 sequence is CASSTTDRVYEQYF. The CDR3 bases are TGTGCCAGTAGTACGACGGACAGGGTATACGAGCAGTACTTC. J is TRBJ2-7 and V is TRBV19; 8 positions match TRBD1. Germline V CDR1 and CDR2: LNHDA, SQIVND (reference sequence). Germline trimming cut 4 bases from V and 4 bases from J; bases unmatched to any gene: 6. The CDR3 has 14 residues.

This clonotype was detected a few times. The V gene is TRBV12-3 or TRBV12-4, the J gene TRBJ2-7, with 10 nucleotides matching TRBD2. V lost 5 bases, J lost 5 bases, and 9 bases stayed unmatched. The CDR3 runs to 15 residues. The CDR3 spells CASSILAGAVNEQYF. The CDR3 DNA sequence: TGTGCCAGCAGTATCCTAGCGGGGGCGGTGAACGAGCAGTACTTC.

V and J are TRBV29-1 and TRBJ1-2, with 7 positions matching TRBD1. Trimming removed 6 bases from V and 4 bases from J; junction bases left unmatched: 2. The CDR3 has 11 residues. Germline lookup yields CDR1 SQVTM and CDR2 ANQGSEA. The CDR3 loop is CSVWDSYGYTF. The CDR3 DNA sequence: TGCAGCGTCTGGGACAGCTATGGCTACACCTTC.

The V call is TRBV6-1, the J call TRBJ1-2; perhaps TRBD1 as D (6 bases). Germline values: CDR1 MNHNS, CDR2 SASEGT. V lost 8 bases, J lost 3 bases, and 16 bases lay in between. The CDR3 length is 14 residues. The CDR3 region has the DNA TGTGCCAGCCTATTCCAGGGGATTGACTATGGCTACACCTTC. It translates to CASLFQGIDYGYTF.

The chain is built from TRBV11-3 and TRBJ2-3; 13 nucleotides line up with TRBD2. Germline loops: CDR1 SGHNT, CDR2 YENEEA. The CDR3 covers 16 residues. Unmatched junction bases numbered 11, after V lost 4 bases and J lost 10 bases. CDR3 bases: TGTGCCAGCAGCTCAACCTCACTAGCGGGAGGGGAAGCGCAGTATTTT. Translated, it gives CASSSTSLAGGEAQYF.

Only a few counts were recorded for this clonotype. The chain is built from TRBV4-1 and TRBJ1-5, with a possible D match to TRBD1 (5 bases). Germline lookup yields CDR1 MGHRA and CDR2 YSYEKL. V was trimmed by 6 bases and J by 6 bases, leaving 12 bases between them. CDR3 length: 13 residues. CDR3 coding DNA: TGCGCCAGCAGTAAGGAGGGGTTTCAGCCCCAGCATTTT. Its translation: CASSKEGFQPQHF.

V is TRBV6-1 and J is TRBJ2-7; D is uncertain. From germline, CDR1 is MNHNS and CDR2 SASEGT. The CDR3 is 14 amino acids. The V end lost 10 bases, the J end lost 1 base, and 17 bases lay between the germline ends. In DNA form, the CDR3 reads TGTGCCACCACCAGCCATCCCGGTTCCTACGAGCAGTACTTC. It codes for CATTSHPGSYEQYF.

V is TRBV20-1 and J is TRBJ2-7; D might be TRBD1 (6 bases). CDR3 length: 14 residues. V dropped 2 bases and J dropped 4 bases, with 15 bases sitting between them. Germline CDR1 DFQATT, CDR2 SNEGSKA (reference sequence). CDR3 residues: CSARRRDTGYEQYF. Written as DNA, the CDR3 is TGCAGTGCTAGACGCCGGGACACTGGTTACGAGCAGTACTTC.

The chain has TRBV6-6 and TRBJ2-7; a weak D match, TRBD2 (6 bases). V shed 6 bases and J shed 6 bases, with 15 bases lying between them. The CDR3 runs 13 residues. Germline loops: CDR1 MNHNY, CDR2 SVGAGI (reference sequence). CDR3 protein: CASRGGEGPEQYF. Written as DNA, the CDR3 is TGTGCCAGCAGGGGGGGAGAGGGCCCCGAGCAGTACTTC.

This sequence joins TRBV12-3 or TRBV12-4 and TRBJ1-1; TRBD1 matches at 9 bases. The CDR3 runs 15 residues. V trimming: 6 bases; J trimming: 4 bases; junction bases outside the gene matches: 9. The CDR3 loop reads CASSPGDRVATEAFF. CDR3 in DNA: TGTGCCAGCAGCCCTGGGGACAGGGTGGCCACTGAAGCTTTCTTT.

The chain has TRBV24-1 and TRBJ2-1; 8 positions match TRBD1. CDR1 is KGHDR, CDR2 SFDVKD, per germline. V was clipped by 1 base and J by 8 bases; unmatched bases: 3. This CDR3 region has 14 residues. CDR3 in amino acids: CATSDLRTGHEQFF. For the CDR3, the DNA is TGTGCCACCAGTGATTTACGGACAGGGCATGAGCAGTTCTTC.

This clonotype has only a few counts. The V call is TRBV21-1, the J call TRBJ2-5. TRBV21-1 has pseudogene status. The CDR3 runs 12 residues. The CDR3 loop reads CASSKDGETQYF. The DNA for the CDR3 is TGTGCCAGCAGCAAAGATGGAGAGACCCAGTACTTC.

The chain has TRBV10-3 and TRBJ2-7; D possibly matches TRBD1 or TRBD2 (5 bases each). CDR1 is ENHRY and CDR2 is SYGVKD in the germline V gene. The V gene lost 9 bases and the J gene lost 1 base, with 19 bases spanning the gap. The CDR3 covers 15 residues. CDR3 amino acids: CAINHRDQPSYEQYF. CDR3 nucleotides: TGTGCCATTAACCACCGGGACCAACCATCCTACGAGCAGTACTTC.

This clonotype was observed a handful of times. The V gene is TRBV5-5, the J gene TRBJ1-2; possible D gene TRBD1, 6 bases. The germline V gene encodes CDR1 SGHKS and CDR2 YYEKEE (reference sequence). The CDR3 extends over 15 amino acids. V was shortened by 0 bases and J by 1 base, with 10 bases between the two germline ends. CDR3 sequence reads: CASSLEQGINYGYTF. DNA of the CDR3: TGTGCCAGCAGCTTGGAACAGGGTATTAACTATGGCTACACCTTC. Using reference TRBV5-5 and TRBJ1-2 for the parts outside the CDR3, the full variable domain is DAGVTQSPTHLIKTRGQQVTLRCSPISGHKSVSWYQQVLGQGPQFIFQYYEKEERGRGNFPDRFSARQFPNYSSELNVNALLLGDSALYLCASSLEQGINYGYTFGSGTRLTVV.

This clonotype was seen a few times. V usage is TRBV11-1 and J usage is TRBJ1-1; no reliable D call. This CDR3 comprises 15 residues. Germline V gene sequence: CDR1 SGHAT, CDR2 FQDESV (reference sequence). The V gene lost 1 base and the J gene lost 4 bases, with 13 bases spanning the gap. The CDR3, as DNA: TGTGCCAGCAGCTTAGTGGCGGGTAGGGCCACTGAAGCTTTCTTT. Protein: CASSLVAGRATEAFF.

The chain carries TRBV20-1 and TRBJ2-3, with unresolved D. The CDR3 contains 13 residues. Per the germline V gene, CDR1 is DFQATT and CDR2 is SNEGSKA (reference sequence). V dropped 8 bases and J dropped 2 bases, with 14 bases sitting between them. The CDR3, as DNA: TGCAGTCTCCCCCTCCAGGACACAGATACGCAGTATTTT. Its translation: CSLPLQDTDTQYF.

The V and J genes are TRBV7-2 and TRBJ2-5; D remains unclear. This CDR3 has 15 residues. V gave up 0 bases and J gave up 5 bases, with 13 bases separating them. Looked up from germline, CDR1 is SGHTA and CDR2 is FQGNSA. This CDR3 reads CASSLAGRSEETQYF. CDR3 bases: TGTGCCAGCAGCTTAGCAGGCAGGTCCGAGGAGACCCAGTACTTC.

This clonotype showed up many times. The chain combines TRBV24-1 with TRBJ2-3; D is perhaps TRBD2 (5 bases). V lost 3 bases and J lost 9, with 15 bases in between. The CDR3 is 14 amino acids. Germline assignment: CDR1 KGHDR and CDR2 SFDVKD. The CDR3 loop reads CATSDLRLGSTQYF. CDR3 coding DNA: TGTGCCACCAGTGATCTTCGGTTGGGGAGCACGCAGTATTTT.

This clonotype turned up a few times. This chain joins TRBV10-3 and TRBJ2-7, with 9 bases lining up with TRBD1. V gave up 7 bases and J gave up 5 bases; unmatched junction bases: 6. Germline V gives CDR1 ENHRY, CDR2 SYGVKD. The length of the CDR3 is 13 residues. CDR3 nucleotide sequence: TGTGCCATCACCGGGACAGGGTCCCACGAGCAGTACTTC. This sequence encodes CAITGTGSHEQYF.